This T cell receptor (beta chain) was identified in a study of identical twins. Turning to this clonotype: The junction differs from germline at one of its ends, possibly a read error.

The CDR3 has 11 amino acids. Germline V lookup: CDR1 SNHLY, CDR2 FYNNEI. TCRdb recomputed calls from the 5' RACE reads with MiXCR, one row per CDR3 protein. Of more than 200,000 distinct CDR3 sequences in the sample, roughly an eighth were seen once. The specimen was memory (CD45RO+) T cells sorted from blood. The chain links TRBV2 to TRBJ1-4, with TRBD1 matching over 7 bases. The receptor was isolated from a woman in her late teens or twenties in good health. CDR3 loop: CASRTGEKLFF. DNA for the CDR3: TGTGCCAGCCGAACAGGGGAAAAGCTGTTTTTT.